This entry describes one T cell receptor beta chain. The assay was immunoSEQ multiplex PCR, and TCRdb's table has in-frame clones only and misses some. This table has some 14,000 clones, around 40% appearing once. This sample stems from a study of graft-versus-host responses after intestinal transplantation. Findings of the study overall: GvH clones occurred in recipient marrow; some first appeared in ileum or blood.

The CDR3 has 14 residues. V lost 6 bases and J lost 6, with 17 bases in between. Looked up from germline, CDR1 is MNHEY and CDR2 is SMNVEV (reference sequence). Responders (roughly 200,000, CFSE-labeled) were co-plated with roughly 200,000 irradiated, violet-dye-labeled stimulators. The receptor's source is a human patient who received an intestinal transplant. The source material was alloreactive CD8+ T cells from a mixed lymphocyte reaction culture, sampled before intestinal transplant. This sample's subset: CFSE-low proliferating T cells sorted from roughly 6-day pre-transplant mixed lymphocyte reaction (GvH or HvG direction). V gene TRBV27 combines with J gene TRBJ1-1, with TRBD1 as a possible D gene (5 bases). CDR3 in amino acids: CASSEGSTGAEAFF. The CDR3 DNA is TGTGCCAGCAGCGAGGGAAGTACAGGAGCTGAAGCTTTCTTT.